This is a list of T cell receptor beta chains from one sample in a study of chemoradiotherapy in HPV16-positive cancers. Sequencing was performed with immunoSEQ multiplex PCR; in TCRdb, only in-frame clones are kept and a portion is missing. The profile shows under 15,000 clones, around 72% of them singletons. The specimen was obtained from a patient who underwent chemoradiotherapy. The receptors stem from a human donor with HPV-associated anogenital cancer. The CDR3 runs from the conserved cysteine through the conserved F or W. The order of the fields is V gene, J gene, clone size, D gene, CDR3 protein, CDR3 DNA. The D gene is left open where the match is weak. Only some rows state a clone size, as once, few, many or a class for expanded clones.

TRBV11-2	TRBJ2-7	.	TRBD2	CASSLVQGTSGTNSYEQYF	TGTGCCAGCAGCTTAGTCCAGGGGACTAGCGGGACCAACTCCTACGAGCAGTACTTC
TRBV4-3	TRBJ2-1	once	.	CASSQARRPYEQFF	TGCGCCAGCAGCCAAGCCCGCCGGCCCTATGAGCAGTTCTTC
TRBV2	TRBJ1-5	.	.	CASSGGTSNQPQHF	TGTGCCAGCAGTGGAGGGACTAGCAATCAGCCCCAGCATTTT
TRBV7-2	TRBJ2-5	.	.	CASSAGSGSQETQYF	TGTGCCAGCAGTGCAGGGAGCGGGTCCCAAGAGACCCAGTACTTC
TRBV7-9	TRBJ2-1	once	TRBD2	CASSSTSGFPAYNEQFF	TGTGCCAGCAGCTCGACTAGCGGGTTCCCGGCCTACAATGAGCAGTTCTTC
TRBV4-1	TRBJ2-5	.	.	CASSQDPTGRQTQYF	TGCGCCAGCAGCCAAGATCCTACAGGGCGGCAGACCCAGTACTTC
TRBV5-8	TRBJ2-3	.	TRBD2	CASNSGLVTDTQYF	TGTGCCAGCAACTCGGGACTAGTCACAGATACGCAGTATTTT
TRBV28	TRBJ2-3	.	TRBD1	CASSSSGTGTDTQYF	TGTGCCAGCAGTTCGTCCGGGACAGGGACAGATACGCAGTATTTT
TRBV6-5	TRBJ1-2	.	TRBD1	CASSRRGDRDYGYTF	TGTGCCAGCAGCCGGCGCGGGGACAGGGACTATGGCTACACCTTC
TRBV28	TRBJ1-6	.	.	CASSFPQGMVESPLHF	TGTGCCAGCAGTTTTCCACAGGGAATGGTAGAATCACCCCTCCACTTT
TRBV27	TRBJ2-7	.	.	CASSTRARDAYEQYF	TGTGCCAGCAGTACCCGAGCCAGGGACGCCTACGAGCAGTACTTC
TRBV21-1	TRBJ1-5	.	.	CASSAQGFQPQHF	TGTGCCAGCAGCGCACAGGGATTTCAGCCCCAGCATTTT
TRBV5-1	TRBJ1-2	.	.	CASSLKDYYGYTF	TGCGCCAGCAGCTTGAAAGATTACTATGGCTACACCTTC
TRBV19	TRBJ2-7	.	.	CASSKAPGQSYEQYF	TGTGCCAGTAGTAAGGCCCCGGGCCAATCCTACGAGCAGTACTTC
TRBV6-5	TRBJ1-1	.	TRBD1	CASQGAENTEAFF	TGTGCCAGCCAGGGGGCCGAGAACACTGAAGCTTTCTTT
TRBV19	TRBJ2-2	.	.	CASQERSPLNTGELFF	TGTGCCAGTCAAGAGCGCTCGCCACTGAACACCGGGGAGCTGTTTTTT
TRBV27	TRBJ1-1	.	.	CASRRVGAGGMNTEAFF	TGTGCCAGCAGAAGAGTAGGGGCGGGGGGGATGAACACTGAAGCTTTCTTT
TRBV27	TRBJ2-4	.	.	CASSTTPLPRAKNIQYF	TGTGCCAGCAGTACAACTCCCCTTCCTAGAGCCAAAAACATTCAGTACTTC
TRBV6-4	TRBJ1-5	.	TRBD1	CASSEWFLQGASNQPQHF	TGTGCCAGCAGTGAATGGTTTTTACAGGGGGCATCGAATCAGCCCCAGCATTTT
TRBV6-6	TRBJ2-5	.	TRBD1	CASSLQGKQYF	TGTGCCAGCAGTTTACAGGGGAAGCAGTACTTC
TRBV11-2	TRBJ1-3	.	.	CASSSGGAGNTIYF	TGTGCCAGCAGCTCGGGAGGCGCTGGAAACACCATATATTTT
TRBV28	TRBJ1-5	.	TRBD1	CASRNRGGSQPQHF	TGTGCCAGCAGAAACAGGGGAGGGAGTCAGCCCCAGCATTTT
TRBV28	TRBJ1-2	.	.	CASSFQGLGGYTF	TGTGCCAGCAGTTTCCAGGGGCTAGGAGGCTACACCTTC
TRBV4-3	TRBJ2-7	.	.	CASSQQGSGAEQYF	TGCGCCAGCAGTCAACAAGGGTCGGGGGCCGAGCAGTACTTC
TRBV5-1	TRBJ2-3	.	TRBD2	CASSLASAGASDTQYF	TGCGCCAGCAGCTTGGCCTCAGCGGGAGCGTCAGATACGCAGTATTTT
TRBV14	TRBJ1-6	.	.	CASSQDQRYSPLHF	TGTGCCAGCAGCCAAGATCAGCGGTACTCACCCCTCCACTTT
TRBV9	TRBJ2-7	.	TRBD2	CASSATILAGENEQYF	TGTGCCAGCAGCGCCACCATCCTAGCGGGAGAAAACGAGCAGTACTTC
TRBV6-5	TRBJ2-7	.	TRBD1	CASRTKTGNIAEQYF	TGTGCCAGCAGAACGAAGACAGGGAATATAGCCGAGCAGTACTTC
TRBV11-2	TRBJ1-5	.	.	CASSLVPGSNQPQHF	TGTGCCAGCAGCTTAGTGCCGGGAAGCAATCAGCCCCAGCATTTT
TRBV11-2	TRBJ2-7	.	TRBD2	CASSLSSGSLYEQYF	TGTGCCAGCAGCTTATCTAGCGGGAGCCTCTACGAGCAGTACTTC
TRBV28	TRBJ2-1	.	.	CASSLTSLLGEQFF	TGTGCCAGCAGTTTAACATCCCTTCTGGGCGAGCAGTTCTTC
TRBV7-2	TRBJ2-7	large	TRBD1	CASSYRDRGDYEQYF	TGTGCCAGCAGCTACCGGGACAGGGGAGACTACGAGCAGTACTTC
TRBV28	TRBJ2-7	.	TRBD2	CASSGLAGGYEQYF	TGTGCCAGCAGCGGACTAGCGGGAGGCTACGAGCAGTACTTC
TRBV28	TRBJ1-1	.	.	CASSLSTSFRSNTEAFF	TGTGCCAGCAGTCTTTCGACCTCTTTCAGGTCGAACACTGAAGCTTTCTTT
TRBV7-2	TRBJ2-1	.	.	CASSLGVRRNEQFF	TGTGCCAGCAGCTTAGGAGTTAGGAGGAATGAGCAGTTCTTC
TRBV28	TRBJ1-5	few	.	CASTGGPNQPQHF	TGTGCCAGCACCGGGGGGCCCAATCAGCCCCAGCATTTT
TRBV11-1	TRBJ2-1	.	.	CASSFDNEQFF	TGTGCCAGCAGCTTCGACAATGAGCAGTTCTTC
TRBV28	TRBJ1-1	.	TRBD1	CASSLGDRVLEDTEAFF	TGTGCCAGCAGTTTGGGGGACAGGGTATTAGAGGACACTGAAGCTTTCTTT
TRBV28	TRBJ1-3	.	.	CASQSGYSGNTIYF	TGTGCCAGCCAGAGCGGTTACTCTGGAAACACCATATATTTT
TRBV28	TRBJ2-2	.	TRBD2	CASSLWASGVTGELFF	TGTGCCAGCAGTTTATGGGCTAGCGGGGTGACCGGGGAGCTGTTTTTT
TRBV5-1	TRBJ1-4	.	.	CASRIGDQNEKLFF	TGCGCCAGCAGAATAGGGGATCAAAATGAAAAACTGTTTTTT
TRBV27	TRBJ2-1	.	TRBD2	CASSGLRGNNNEQFF	TGTGCCAGCAGTGGATTGCGGGGGAATAACAATGAGCAGTTCTTC
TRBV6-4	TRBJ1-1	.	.	CASSEQGNTEAFF	TGTGCCAGCAGTGAACAGGGGAACACTGAAGCTTTCTTT
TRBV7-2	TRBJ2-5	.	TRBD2	CASSHGGAGAETQYF	TGTGCCAGCAGCCACGGGGGGGCAGGAGCAGAGACCCAGTACTTC
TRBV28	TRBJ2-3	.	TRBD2	CASRPPGLAGVTDTQYF	TGTGCCAGCAGGCCACCGGGACTAGCGGGAGTCACAGATACGCAGTATTTT
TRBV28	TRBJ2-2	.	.	CASSGQINTGELFF	TGTGCCAGCAGTGGACAGATCAACACCGGGGAGCTGTTTTTT
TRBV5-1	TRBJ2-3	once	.	CASSLVAATDTQYF	TGCGCCAGCAGCTTGGTAGCGGCCACAGATACGCAGTATTTT